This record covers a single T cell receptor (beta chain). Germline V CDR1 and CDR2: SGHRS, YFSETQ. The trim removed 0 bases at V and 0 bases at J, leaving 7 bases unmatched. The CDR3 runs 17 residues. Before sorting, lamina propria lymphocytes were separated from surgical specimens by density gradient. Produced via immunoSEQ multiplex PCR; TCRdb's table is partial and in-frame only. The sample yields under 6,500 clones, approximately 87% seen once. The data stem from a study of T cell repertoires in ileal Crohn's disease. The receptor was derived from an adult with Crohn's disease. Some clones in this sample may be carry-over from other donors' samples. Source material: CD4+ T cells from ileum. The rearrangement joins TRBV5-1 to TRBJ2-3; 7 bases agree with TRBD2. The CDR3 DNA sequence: TGCGCCAGCAGCTTGGCGGGTAGCGGGTCTAGCACAGATACGCAGTATTTT. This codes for CASSLAGSGSSTDTQYF.